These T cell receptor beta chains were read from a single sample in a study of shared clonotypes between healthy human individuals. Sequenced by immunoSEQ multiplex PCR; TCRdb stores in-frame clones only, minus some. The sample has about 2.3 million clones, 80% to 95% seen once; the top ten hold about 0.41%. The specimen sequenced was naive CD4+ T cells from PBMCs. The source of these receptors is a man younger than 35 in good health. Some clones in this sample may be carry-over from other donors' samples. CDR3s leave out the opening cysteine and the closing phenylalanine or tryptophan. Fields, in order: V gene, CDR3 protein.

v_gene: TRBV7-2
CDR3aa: ASSYLALQGAETQY

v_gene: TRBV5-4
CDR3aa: ASSLAGRNTGELF

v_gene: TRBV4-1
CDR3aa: ASSQDQQGPWETQY

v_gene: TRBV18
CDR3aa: ASSPQWNTGELF

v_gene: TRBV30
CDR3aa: AWSTGTSGSTDTQY

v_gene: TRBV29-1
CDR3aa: SVASGQGEGAPNTEAF

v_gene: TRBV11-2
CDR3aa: ASSLDNNVYTEAF

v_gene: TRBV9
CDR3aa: ASSVEETSGSGLTDTQY

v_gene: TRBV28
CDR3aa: ASGSREGGTYEQY

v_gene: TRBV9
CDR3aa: ASSGGTVDADTQY

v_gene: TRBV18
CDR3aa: ASSPWVGRGTGANVLT

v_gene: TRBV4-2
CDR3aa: ASSQGGEGWQPQH

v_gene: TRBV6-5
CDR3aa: ASRTPGGSGNTIY

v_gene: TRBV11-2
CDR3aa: ASSLVLRSSYEQY

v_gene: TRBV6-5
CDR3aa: ASSYSRGYQPQH